These 26 T cell receptor beta chains were all obtained from the same sample, sequenced in a study of CD8+ T cells in alopecia areata. Sequencing used cDNA as its template, made by extracting RNA and reverse transcribing it. Assay: immunoSEQ multiplex PCR; the TCRdb copy retains only in-frame clones and omits some. Among some 120,000 clones listed, roughly three fifths were seen once. The sample was CD4+ T cells sorted from blood, taken at week 0. The source of these receptors is a human donor with alopecia areata.

This clone has just a few counts. This same CDR3 is encoded by further DNA sequences in the sample. J is TRBJ1-2 and V is TRBV29-1; tentative D call: TRBD1 (6 bases). This CDR3 has 12 residues. V lost 2 bases, J lost 8 bases, and 12 bases lay in between. From germline, CDR1 is SQVTM and CDR2 ANQGSEA. The CDR3 region is CSVERSGDGYTF. For the CDR3, the DNA is TGCAGCGTTGAAAGGTCAGGGGACGGCTACACCTTC. Combining the CDR3 with reference TRBV29-1 and TRBJ1-2 gives the whole variable domain SAVISQKPSRDICQRGTSLTIQCQVDSQVTMMFWYRQQPGQSLTLIATANQGSEATYESGFVIDKFPISRPNLTFSTLTVSNMSPEDSSIYLCSVERSGDGYTFGSGTRLTVV.

The J gene is TRBJ2-7, the V gene TRBV2; 7 positions match TRBD1. Trimming took 8 bases from V and 0 from J; bases not matched to a gene: 4. The CDR3 totals 13 residues. Germline assignment: CDR1 SNHLY and CDR2 FYNNEI. CDR3 in amino acids: CASARDSSYEQYF. The CDR3 DNA sequence: TGTGCCAGCGCCCGGGACAGCTCCTACGAGCAGTACTTC.

The chain is built from TRBV29-1 and TRBJ2-2; 10 positions agree with TRBD1. This CDR3 spans 14 amino acids. The V gene end was trimmed by 6 bases and the J gene end by 6 bases; junction bases not matched to a gene: 7. CDR1 is SQVTM, CDR2 ANQGSEA, per germline. The CDR3 spells CSVRDRGIAGELFF. The CDR3 coding sequence is TGCAGCGTCCGGGACAGGGGTATAGCCGGGGAGCTGTTTTTT.

V gene TRBV4-1 combines with J gene TRBJ2-5, with a weak D call TRBD1 (6 bases). Trimming pared 3 bases from V and 0 bases from J, leaving 11 bases between. The CDR3 is made up of 15 amino acids. From germline, CDR1 is MGHRA and CDR2 YSYEKL. CDR3 loop: CASSQGAGDQETQYF. CDR3 nucleotide sequence: TGCGCCAGCAGCCAGGGGGCGGGTGACCAAGAGACCCAGTACTTC.

The genes are TRBV7-9 and TRBJ2-1, with 13 bases that match TRBD2. The germline CDR1 and CDR2 sequences are SEHNR and FQNEAQ (reference sequence). Trimming removed 5 bases from V and 7 bases from J; junction bases left unmatched: 5. There are 15 residues in the CDR3. The CDR3 nucleotides read TGTGCCAGCAGCCACAGGACTAGCGGGAGAAATGAGCAGTTCTTC. Translating it yields CASSHRTSGRNEQFF.

J is TRBJ1-4 and V is TRBV6-6, with TRBD1 matching 7 bases. The V and J ends lost 4 bases and 5 bases, in that order; junction bases with no gene match: 4. The germline V gene has CDR1 MNHNY and CDR2 SVGAGI (reference sequence). The CDR3 is 14 amino acids. CDR3 bases: TGTGCCAGCAGTTCGACAGGGATGAATGAAAAACTGTTTTTT. It yields the protein CASSSTGMNEKLFF.

This rearrangement joins TRBV6-1 to TRBJ2-7; D is possibly TRBD2 (6 bases). Per the germline V gene, CDR1 is MNHNS and CDR2 is SASEGT. This CDR3 is built from 15 residues. Trimming removed 1 base at V and 6 bases at J, with 16 bases between. Written as DNA, the CDR3 is TGTGCCAGCAGTGAAGGGGACTGGGTGCGGGTCGAGCAGTACTTC. Its protein product is CASSEGDWVRVEQYF.

The chain has TRBV7-2 and TRBJ2-7, with D possibly TRBD1 on 7 matching bases. In germline, CDR1 is SGHTA, CDR2 FQGNSA. V gave up 0 bases and J gave up 4 bases, with 19 bases separating them. The CDR3 extends over 17 amino acids. CDR3 loop: CASSLASWQGGSYEQYF. CDR3 coding DNA: TGTGCCAGCAGCTTAGCGTCTTGGCAGGGGGGTAGTTACGAGCAGTACTTC.

The V call is TRBV10-3, the J call TRBJ2-1; 12 nucleotides align to TRBD2. The CDR3 extends over 17 amino acids. J was trimmed by 2 bases and V by 6 bases; bases with no gene match: 8. Germline V lookup: CDR1 ENHRY, CDR2 SYGVKD. CDR3 protein: CAIRGLAGGSTYNEQFF. The CDR3 nucleotides read TGTGCCATCAGAGGGCTAGCGGGAGGGTCTACCTACAATGAGCAGTTCTTC.

V is TRBV6-6 and J is TRBJ2-5; D not certain. This CDR3 has 13 amino acids. Germline lookup yields CDR1 MNHNY and CDR2 SVGAGI (reference sequence). Trimming took off 2 bases at V and 5 bases at J, with 9 bases between the two ends. Here the CDR3 DNA reads TGTGCCAGCAGTTACGTGGGTGGGGAGACCCAGTACTTC. Protein sequence: CASSYVGGETQYF.

By frequency in the sample, this clone is medium-sized. This rearrangement joins TRBV28 to TRBJ1-1; 8 nucleotides line up with TRBD1. The CDR3 length is 13 residues. J was trimmed by 4 bases and V by 6 bases; bases with no gene match: 4. Germline CDR1 MDHEN, CDR2 SYDVKM. In DNA, the CDR3 is TGTGCCAGCAGAGAAACAGGGGGCACTGAAGCTTTCTTT. Amino acid sequence: CASRETGGTEAFF.

The chain links TRBV27 to TRBJ1-4, with 9 bases fitting TRBD1. The trim removed 6 bases at V and 8 bases at J, leaving 7 bases unmatched. The V gene's germline CDR1 is MNHEY and CDR2 SMNVEV (reference sequence). CDR3 length: 14 amino acids. CDR3 loop: CASRGTGIGEKLFF. The DNA for the CDR3 is TGTGCCAGCAGGGGGACAGGGATAGGGGAAAAACTGTTTTTT.

This clone turned up a few times. V and J are TRBV5-1 and TRBJ2-3; 9 nucleotides match TRBD2. This CDR3 contains 14 residues. The V gene's germline CDR1 is SGHRS and CDR2 YFSETQ. Trimming at V came to 5 bases and at J to 4 bases, leaving 5 bases not matched to a gene. CDR3: CASRIAGVSDTQYF. The CDR3, as DNA: TGCGCCAGCAGAATAGCGGGAGTTTCAGATACGCAGTATTTT.

J is TRBJ1-5 and V is TRBV5-6; 11 bases are a match to TRBD1. Germline assignment: CDR1 SGHDT and CDR2 YYEEEE. This CDR3 region has 16 residues. Trimming removed 3 bases from V and 5 bases from J; junction bases left unmatched: 7. The CDR3 sequence: CASSSGQGAGYQPQHF. The CDR3 DNA is TGTGCCAGCAGCTCAGGACAGGGGGCTGGTTATCAGCCCCAGCATTTT.

This chain joins TRBV28 and TRBJ2-4; D is uncertain. V gave up 8 bases and J gave up 7 bases, with 15 bases separating them. This CDR3 has 13 amino acids. Germline CDR1 and CDR2: MDHEN and SYDVKM. The CDR3 reads CASRPVGSNIQYF. For the CDR3, the DNA is TGTGCCAGCCGGCCCGTTGGCAGCAACATTCAGTACTTC.

The genes are TRBV5-1 and TRBJ2-2; the D gene is possibly TRBD2 (6 bases). Trimming removed 2 bases from V and 3 bases from J, with 14 bases in between. The germline V gene has CDR1 SGHRS and CDR2 YFSETQ. The CDR3 consists of 16 residues. DNA for the CDR3: TGCGCCAGCAGCTTTGACCCCGGAGGGGACACCGGGGAGCTGTTTTTT. The encoded protein is CASSFDPGGDTGELFF.

The chain joins TRBV7-2 to TRBJ2-1; TRBD2 might be the D (5 bases). With 0 bases removed from V and 7 bases from J, the gap between germline ends came to 10 bases. Germline V lookup: CDR1 SGHTA, CDR2 FQGNSA. There are 14 residues in the CDR3. The CDR3 reads CASSLAGVRNEQFF. CDR3 sequence (DNA): TGTGCCAGCAGCTTAGCGGGAGTCAGGAATGAGCAGTTCTTC.

The CDR3, as DNA: TGTGCCAGCAGCCACCTTAGCTATGGCTACACCTTC. This translates into CASSHLSYGYTF. The chain recombines TRBV7-9 with TRBJ1-2; D is undetermined. V shed 5 bases and J shed 4 bases, with 8 bases lying between them. From germline, CDR1 is SEHNR and CDR2 FQNEAQ (reference sequence). The CDR3 runs to 12 residues.

The V and J genes are TRBV27 and TRBJ2-3; 9 bases line up with TRBD2. The germline gives CDR1 MNHEY, CDR2 SMNVEV (reference sequence). The V gene end was trimmed by 6 bases and the J gene end by 0 bases; junction bases not matched to a gene: 13. The CDR3 runs 18 residues. The CDR3: CASSLRSPSGASTDTQYF. The CDR3 coding sequence is TGTGCCAGCAGCCTGCGCTCTCCTAGCGGGGCTAGCACAGATACGCAGTATTTT.

Ten or more counts support this clone. The chain joins TRBV7-7 to TRBJ2-2, with D hard to call. Per the germline V gene, CDR1 is SSHAT and CDR2 is FNYEAQ (reference sequence). Trimming pared 1 base from V and 4 bases from J, leaving 10 bases between. The CDR3 contains 15 residues. This CDR3 is CASSLDPTSTGELFF. In DNA form, the CDR3 reads TGTGCCAGCAGCTTAGACCCAACCTCCACCGGGGAGCTGTTTTTT.

This chain connects TRBV4-1 to TRBJ2-7; 9 nucleotides agree with TRBD2. Trimming removed 0 bases from V and 5 bases from J; junction bases left unmatched: 11. Germline V gene sequence: CDR1 MGHRA, CDR2 YSYEKL. The length of the CDR3 is 17 residues. CDR3 region: CASSQDREVAGVHEQYF. The CDR3 DNA is TGCGCCAGCAGCCAAGATAGGGAAGTAGCGGGAGTCCACGAGCAGTACTTC.

This clone was observed once. This sequence joins TRBV5-1 and TRBJ1-1; D is unclear. Per the germline V gene, CDR1 is SGHRS and CDR2 is YFSETQ. The CDR3 consists of 13 residues. With 2 bases removed from V and 1 base from J, the gap between germline ends came to 6 bases. CDR3 in amino acids: CASSFAKNTEAFF. As DNA, the CDR3 is TGCGCCAGCAGCTTCGCGAAGAACACTGAAGCTTTCTTT.

The rearrangement links TRBV29-1 to TRBJ2-3; 12 bases are a match to TRBD2. Trimming at V came to 2 bases and at J to 3 bases, leaving 0 bases not matched to a gene. The CDR3 extends over 14 amino acids. The germline gives CDR1 SQVTM, CDR2 ANQGSEA. CDR3 region: CSVELAGGTDTQYF. Here the CDR3 DNA reads TGCAGCGTTGAACTAGCGGGGGGGACAGATACGCAGTATTTT.

The genes are TRBV5-1 and TRBJ2-1; tentative D call: TRBD2 (6 bases). The CDR3 loop spans 16 amino acids. Germline CDR1 and CDR2: SGHRS and YFSETQ. With 2 bases removed from V and 4 bases from J, the gap between germline ends came to 16 bases. The chain's CDR3 is CASSFMPGEDYNEQFF. CDR3 DNA sequence: TGCGCCAGCAGCTTCATGCCGGGAGAGGATTACAATGAGCAGTTCTTC.

The V and J genes are TRBV5-1 and TRBJ2-5, with D maybe TRBD1 (6 bases). This CDR3 region has 15 residues. Trimming took 0 bases from V and 2 from J, leaving 11 bases between them. CDR1 SGHRS and CDR2 YFSETQ come from the germline V gene. CDR3 sequence (DNA): TGCGCCAGCAGCTTGGAGACAGGCATACAAGAGACCCAGTACTTC. Translation gives CASSLETGIQETQYF.

This clone was recorded only once. This chain joins TRBV7-9 and TRBJ1-4, with D possibly matching TRBD1 (5 bases). This CDR3 is 15 amino acids long. Germline CDR1 and CDR2: SEHNR and FQNEAQ (reference sequence). Trimming stripped 5 bases from V and 8 bases from J, with 18 bases between. In DNA form, the CDR3 reads TGTGCCAGCAGCCTGACTTTGGGGGGAGGCGAAAAACTGTTTTTT. Protein sequence: CASSLTLGGGEKLFF. Full variable domain (rest looked up from reference TRBV7-9 and TRBJ1-4): DTGVSQNPRHKITKRGQNVTFRCDPISEHNRLYWYRQTLGQGPEFLTYFQNEAQLEKSRLLSDRFSAERPKGSFSTLEIQRTEQGDSAMYLCASSLTLGGGEKLFFGSGTQLSVL.